The T cell receptor beta chain described here comes from a study of T cell responses to AZD1222 COVID-19 vaccine. Overall study results and limits: Increases in Spike-specific TCR breadth and depth were seen after two AZD1222 doses.

Repertoires were generated with immunoSEQ multiplex PCR, while TCRdb's copy carries only in-frame clones and drops some. The table includes approximately 98,000 clones, about 82% detected once. This clone was counted a single time. Its antigen is not known. This CDR3 spans 16 amino acids. CDR1 MNHEY and CDR2 SMNVEV come from the germline V gene (reference sequence). After removal of 6 bases from V and 2 bases from J, the junction contained 9 bases not matched to a gene. This chain connects TRBV27 to TRBJ2-3; 9 bases map to TRBD2. The sequencing used peripheral blood, collected on day 0 of AZD1222 vaccination. This sequence originates from an adult in good health. CDR3: CASSRKIAGDTDTQYF. The DNA for the CDR3 is TGTGCCAGCAGCCGGAAGATAGCGGGGGACACAGATACGCAGTATTTT.